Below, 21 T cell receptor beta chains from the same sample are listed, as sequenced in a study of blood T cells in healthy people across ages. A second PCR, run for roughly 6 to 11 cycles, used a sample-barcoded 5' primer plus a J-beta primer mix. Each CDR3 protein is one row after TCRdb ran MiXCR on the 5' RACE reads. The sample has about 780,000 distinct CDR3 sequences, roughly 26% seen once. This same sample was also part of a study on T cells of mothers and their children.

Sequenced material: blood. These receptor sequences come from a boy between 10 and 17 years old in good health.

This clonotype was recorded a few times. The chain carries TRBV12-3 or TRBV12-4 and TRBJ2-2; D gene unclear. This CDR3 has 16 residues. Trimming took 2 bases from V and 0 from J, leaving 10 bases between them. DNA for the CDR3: TGTGCCAGCAGTTTACGCTCGCACGCGAACACCGGGGAGCTGTTTTTT. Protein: CASSLRSHANTGELFF.

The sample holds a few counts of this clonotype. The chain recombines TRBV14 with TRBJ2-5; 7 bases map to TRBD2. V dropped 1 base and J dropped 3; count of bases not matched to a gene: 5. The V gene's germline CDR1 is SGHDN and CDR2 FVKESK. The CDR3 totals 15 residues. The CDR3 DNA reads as TGTGCCAGCAGCCAAGGAGGAGCGGGGAAAGAGACCCAGTACTTC. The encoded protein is CASSQGGAGKETQYF.

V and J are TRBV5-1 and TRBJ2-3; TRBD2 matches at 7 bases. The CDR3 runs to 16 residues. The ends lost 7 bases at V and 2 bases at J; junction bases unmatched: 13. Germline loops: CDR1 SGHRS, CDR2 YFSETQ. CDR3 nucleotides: TGCGCCAGCGGTGGAGGTTTCGGGGGGATCACAGATACGCAGTATTTT. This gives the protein CASGGGFGGITDTQYF.

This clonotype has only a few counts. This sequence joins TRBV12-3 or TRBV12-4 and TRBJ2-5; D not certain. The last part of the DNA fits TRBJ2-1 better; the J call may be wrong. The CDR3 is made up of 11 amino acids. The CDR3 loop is CASSLEPEQFF. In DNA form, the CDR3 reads TGTGCCAGCAGTTTAGAACCAGAGCAGTTCTTC.

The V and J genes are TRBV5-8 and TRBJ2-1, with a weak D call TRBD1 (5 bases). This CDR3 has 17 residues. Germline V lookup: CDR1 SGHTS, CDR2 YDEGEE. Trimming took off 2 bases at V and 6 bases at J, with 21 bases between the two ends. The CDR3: CASSLKIRSGLGNEQFF. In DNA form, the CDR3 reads TGTGCCAGCAGCTTAAAAATTCGTTCAGGGTTGGGCAATGAGCAGTTCTTC.

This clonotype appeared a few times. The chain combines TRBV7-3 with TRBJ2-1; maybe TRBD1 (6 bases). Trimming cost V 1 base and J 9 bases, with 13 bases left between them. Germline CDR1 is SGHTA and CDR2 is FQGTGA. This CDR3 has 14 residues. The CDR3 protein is CASSLKSWGPEQFF. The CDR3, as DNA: TGTGCCAGCAGCTTAAAATCCTGGGGGCCTGAGCAGTTCTTC.

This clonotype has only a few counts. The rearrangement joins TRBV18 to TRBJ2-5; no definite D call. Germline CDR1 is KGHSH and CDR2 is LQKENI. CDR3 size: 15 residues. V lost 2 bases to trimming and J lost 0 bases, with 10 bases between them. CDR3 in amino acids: CASSPNSMYQETQYF. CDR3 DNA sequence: TGTGCCAGCTCACCAAATTCAATGTACCAAGAGACCCAGTACTTC.

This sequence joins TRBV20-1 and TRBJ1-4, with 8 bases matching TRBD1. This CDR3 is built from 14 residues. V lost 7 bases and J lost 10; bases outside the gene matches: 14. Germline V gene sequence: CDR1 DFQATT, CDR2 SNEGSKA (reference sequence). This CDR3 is CSVTGGDRTGKLFF. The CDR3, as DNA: TGCAGTGTTACAGGGGGGGATCGTACTGGAAAACTGTTTTTT.

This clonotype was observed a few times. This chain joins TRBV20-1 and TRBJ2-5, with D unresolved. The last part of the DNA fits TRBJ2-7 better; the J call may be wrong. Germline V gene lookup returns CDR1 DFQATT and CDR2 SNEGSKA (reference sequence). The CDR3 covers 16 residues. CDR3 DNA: TGCAGTGCTAGAGGGGAACCGGACCTACCGCACAGCGAGCAGTACTTC. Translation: CSARGEPDLPHSEQYF.

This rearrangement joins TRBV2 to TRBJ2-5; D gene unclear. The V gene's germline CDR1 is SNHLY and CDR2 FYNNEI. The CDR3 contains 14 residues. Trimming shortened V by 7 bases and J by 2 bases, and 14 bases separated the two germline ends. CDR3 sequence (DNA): TGTGCCAGCACCAAATCGCGTAATCAAGAGACCCAGTACTTC. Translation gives CASTKSRNQETQYF.

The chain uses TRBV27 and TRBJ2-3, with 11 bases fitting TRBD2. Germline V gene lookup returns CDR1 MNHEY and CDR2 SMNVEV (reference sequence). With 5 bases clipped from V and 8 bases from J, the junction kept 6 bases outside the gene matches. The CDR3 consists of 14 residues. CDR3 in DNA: TGTGCCAGCAGTGCTAGCGGGGGGCTAACTACGCAGTATTTT. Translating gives CASSASGGLTTQYF.

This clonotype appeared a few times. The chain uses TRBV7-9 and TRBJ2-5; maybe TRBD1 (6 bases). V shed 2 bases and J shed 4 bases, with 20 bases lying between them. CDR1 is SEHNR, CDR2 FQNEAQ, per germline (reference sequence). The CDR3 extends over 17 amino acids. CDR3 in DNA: TGTGCCAGCAGCTTACGACGCGACACACGAGGGGGAGAGACCCAGTACTTC. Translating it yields CASSLRRDTRGGETQYF. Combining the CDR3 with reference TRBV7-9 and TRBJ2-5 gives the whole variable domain DTGVSQNPRHKITKRGQNVTFRCDPISEHNRLYWYRQTLGQGPEFLTYFQNEAQLEKSRLLSDRFSAERPKGSFSTLEIQRTEQGDSAMYLCASSLRRDTRGGETQYFGPGTRLLVL.

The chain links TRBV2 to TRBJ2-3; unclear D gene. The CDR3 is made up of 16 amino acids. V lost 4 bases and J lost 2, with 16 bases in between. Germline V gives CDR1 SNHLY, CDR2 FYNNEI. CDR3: CASSGLGRYLTDTQYF. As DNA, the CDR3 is TGTGCCAGCAGTGGACTTGGCCGGTACCTCACAGATACGCAGTATTTT.

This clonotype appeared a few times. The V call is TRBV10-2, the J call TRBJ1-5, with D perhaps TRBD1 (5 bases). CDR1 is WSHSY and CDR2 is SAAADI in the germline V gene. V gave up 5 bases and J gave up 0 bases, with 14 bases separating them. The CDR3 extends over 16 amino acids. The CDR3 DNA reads TGCGCCAGCAGTCGGGGGGAGGTTTATAGCAATCAGCCCCAGCATTTT. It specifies CASSRGEVYSNQPQHF.

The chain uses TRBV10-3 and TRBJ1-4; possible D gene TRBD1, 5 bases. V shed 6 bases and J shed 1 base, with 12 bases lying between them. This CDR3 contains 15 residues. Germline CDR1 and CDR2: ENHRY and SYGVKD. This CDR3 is CAIRGTGLTNEKLFF. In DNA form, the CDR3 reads TGTGCCATCAGGGGGACGGGATTAACTAATGAAAAACTGTTTTTT.

CDR3 nucleotide sequence: TGTGCCAGCAGTGAAGTGTCGGGGGGCCGCACAGATACGCAGTATTTT. Its translation: CASSEVSGGRTDTQYF. The rearrangement joins TRBV2 to TRBJ2-3; weak D call: TRBD2 (7 bases). The CDR3 runs 16 residues. V was pared by 1 base and J by 1 base, with 12 bases between. Germline CDR1 SNHLY, CDR2 FYNNEI. Combining the CDR3 with reference TRBV2 and TRBJ2-3 gives the whole variable domain EPEVTQTPSHQVTQMGQEVILRCVPISNHLYFYWYRQILGQKVEFLVSFYNNEISEKSEIFDDQFSVERPDGSNFTLKIRSTKLEDSAMYFCASSEVSGGRTDTQYFGPGTRLTVL.

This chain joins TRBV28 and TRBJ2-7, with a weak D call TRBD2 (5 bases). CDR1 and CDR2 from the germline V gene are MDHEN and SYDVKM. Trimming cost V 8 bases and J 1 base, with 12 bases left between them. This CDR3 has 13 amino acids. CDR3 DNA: TGTGCCAGCGGTCGGGGTAGGTCCTACGAGCAGTACTTC. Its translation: CASGRGRSYEQYF. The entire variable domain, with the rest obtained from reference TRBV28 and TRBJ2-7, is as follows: DVKVTQSSRYLVKRTGEKVFLECVQDMDHENMFWYRQDPGLGLRLIYFSYDVKMKEKGDIPEGYSVSREKKERFSLILESASTNQTSMYLCASGRGRSYEQYFGPGTRLTVT.

This chain's CDR3 is CASSETSGTDTQYF. The CDR3, as DNA: TGTGCCAGCAGCGAGACTAGCGGCACAGATACGCAGTATTTT. The V and J genes are TRBV7-2 and TRBJ2-3; 8 bases map to TRBD2. The trim removed 5 bases at V and 1 base at J, leaving 2 bases unmatched. CDR3 size: 14 residues. Germline V gives CDR1 SGHTA, CDR2 FQGNSA. The full variable domain, its missing parts supplied by reference TRBV7-2 and TRBJ2-3, is GAGVSQSPSNKVTEKGKDVELRCDPISGHTALYWYRQSLGQGLEFLIYFQGNSAPDKSGLPSDRFSAERTGGSVSTLTIQRTQQEDSAVYLCASSETSGTDTQYFGPGTRLTVL.

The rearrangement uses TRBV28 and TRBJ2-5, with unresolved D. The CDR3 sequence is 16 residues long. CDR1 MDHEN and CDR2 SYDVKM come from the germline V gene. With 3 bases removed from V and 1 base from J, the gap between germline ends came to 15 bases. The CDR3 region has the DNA TGTGCCAGCAGTTTTCCATCCATGCAGAGCCAAGAGACCCAGTACTTC. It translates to CASSFPSMQSQETQYF.

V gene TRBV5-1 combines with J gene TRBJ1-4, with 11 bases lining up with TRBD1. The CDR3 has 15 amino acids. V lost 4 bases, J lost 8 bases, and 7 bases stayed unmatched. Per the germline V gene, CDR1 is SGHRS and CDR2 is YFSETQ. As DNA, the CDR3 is TGCGCCAGCAGCCCCCCGGGACAGGGGGAAGAAAAACTGTTTTTT. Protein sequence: CASSPPGQGEEKLFF.

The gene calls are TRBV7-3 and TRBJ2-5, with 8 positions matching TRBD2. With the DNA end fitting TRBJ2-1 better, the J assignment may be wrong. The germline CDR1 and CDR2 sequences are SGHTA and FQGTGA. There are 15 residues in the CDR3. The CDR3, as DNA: TGTGCCAGCAGCCCCGACGGGGGGGCATACAATGAGCAGTTCTTC. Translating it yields CASSPDGGAYNEQFF.